These 7 T cell receptor beta chains share one sample of origin, sequenced in a study of neurological immune-mediated disorders. The time point is: technical triplicate 2. TCRdb re-called the 5' RACE reads through MiXCR, storing one row per CDR3 protein. The sample contains more than 30,000 distinct CDR3 sequences, about 14% of which appear only once. The specimen was CD4+ T cells from blood. The receptors stem from a female donor with HTLV-1-associated myelopathy (HAM/TSP).

This clonotype was recorded at least ten times. The chain uses TRBV12-3 or TRBV12-4 and TRBJ2-7; perhaps TRBD2 as D (7 bases). Trimming cost V 3 bases and J 3 bases, with 15 bases left between them. This CDR3 contains 15 residues. This CDR3 reads CASSFRGAFNYEQYF. Here the CDR3 DNA reads TGTGCCAGCAGTTTTCGGGGGGCTTTCAACTACGAGCAGTACTTC.

This clonotype was recorded many times. The chain is built from TRBV28 and TRBJ1-1; no clear D gene. The germline gives CDR1 MDHEN, CDR2 SYDVKM. Trimming removed 3 bases at V and 1 base at J, with 9 bases between. The CDR3 is 14 amino acids. CDR3 DNA sequence: TGTGCCAGCAGTTTTGCCCCGTCGAACACTGAAGCTTTCTTT. Its translation is CASSFAPSNTEAFF. The full variable domain, rest sourced from reference TRBV28 and TRBJ1-1, is DVKVTQSSRYLVKRTGEKVFLECVQDMDHENMFWYRQDPGLGLRLIYFSYDVKMKEKGDIPEGYSVSREKKERFSLILESASTNQTSMYLCASSFAPSNTEAFFGQGTRLTVV.

This clonotype was observed at least ten times. This sequence joins TRBV6-6 and TRBJ2-1; D is perhaps TRBD1 (6 bases). The CDR3 extends over 16 amino acids. V was cut by 6 bases and J by 2 bases, with 17 bases left in between. CDR1 is MNHNY, CDR2 SVGAGI, per germline (reference sequence). The CDR3 here is CASRTLQGKPYNEQFF. In nucleotides, the CDR3 is TGTGCCAGCAGAACTCTCCAGGGGAAACCCTACAATGAGCAGTTCTTC.

This chain joins TRBV20-1 and TRBJ2-1; weak D call: TRBD1 (5 bases). The CDR3 length is 15 residues. Trimming removed 0 bases from V and 1 base from J, with 10 bases in between. Germline V gives CDR1 DFQATT, CDR2 SNEGSKA (reference sequence). The CDR3 region is CSARDGAFSYNEQFF. The CDR3 DNA reads as TGCAGTGCTAGAGATGGGGCGTTTTCCTACAATGAGCAGTTCTTC.

This clonotype was recorded at least ten times. The chain carries TRBV20-1 and TRBJ2-1, with TRBD2 as a possible D gene (5 bases). The CDR3 totals 15 residues. Germline lookup yields CDR1 DFQATT and CDR2 SNEGSKA (reference sequence). Trimming left V 1 base short and J 7 bases short, with 17 bases between. This CDR3 is CSARVGSSTWNEQFF. DNA for the CDR3: TGCAGTGCTAGAGTCGGTTCTAGCACCTGGAATGAGCAGTTCTTC.

This clonotype was picked up many times. The rearrangement uses TRBV20-1 and TRBJ2-1, with 10 bases aligning to TRBD2. The length of the CDR3 is 14 residues. J gave up 9 bases and V 6 bases, and 11 bases lay outside the gene matches. The germline CDR1 and CDR2 sequences are DFQATT and SNEGSKA (reference sequence). CDR3 sequence: CSACPPVAGGEQFF. Written as DNA, the CDR3 is TGCAGTGCCTGCCCTCCGGTAGCGGGGGGTGAGCAGTTCTTC.

This clonotype came up many times. V usage is TRBV7-9 and J usage is TRBJ2-1, with D unclear. The V gene lost 5 bases and the J gene lost 8 bases, with 7 bases spanning the gap. This CDR3 comprises 11 residues. The germline V gene has CDR1 SEHNR and CDR2 FQNEAQ (reference sequence). CDR3 in amino acids: CASSVSYEQFF. As DNA, the CDR3 is TGTGCCAGCAGCGTCAGCTATGAGCAGTTCTTC.